The T cell receptor (beta chain) described here comes from a study of T cells expressing NK-cell markers. The germline V gene encodes CDR1 LNHNV and CDR2 YYDKDF (reference sequence). CDR3 length: 16 residues. TCRdb reprocessed the 5' RACE reads; each CDR3 protein has one entry and no DNA is given. This sample's table reports 400,000 to 450,000 distinct CDR3 sequences. This receptor was obtained from a woman between 18 and 70 years old in good health. The rearrangement joins TRBV15 to TRBJ2-2; TCRdb proposes TRBD2, but this gene call is untestable without DNA. The source material was blood T cells: a sorted CD56 or NKG2C T cell subset, CD4+ or CD8+ T cells, or bulk PBMC T cells (not recorded which). CDR3 protein: CATSRVGGRIAGELFF.